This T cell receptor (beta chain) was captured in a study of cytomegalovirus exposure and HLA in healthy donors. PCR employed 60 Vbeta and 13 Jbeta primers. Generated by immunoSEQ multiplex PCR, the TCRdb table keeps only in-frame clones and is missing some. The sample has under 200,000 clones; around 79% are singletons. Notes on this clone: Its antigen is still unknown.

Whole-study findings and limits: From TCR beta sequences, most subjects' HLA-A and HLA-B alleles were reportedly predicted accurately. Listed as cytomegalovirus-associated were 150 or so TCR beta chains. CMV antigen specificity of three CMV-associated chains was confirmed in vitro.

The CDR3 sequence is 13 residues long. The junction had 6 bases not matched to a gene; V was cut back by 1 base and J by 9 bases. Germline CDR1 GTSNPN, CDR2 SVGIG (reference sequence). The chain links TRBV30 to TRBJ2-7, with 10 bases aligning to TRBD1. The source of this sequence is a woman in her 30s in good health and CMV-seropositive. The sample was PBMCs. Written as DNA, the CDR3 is TGTGCCTGGAGTGCGGGACAGGGGTTCGGGCAGTACTTC. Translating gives CAWSAGQGFGQYF.